The rows below give T cell receptor beta chains drawn from one sample of a study of T cell responses to AZD1222 COVID-19 vaccine. Using immunoSEQ multiplex PCR, the repertoire was profiled, and TCRdb retains in-frame clones only, with some absent. The sample has some 150,000 clones; 85% are singletons. The source was peripheral blood, collected 28 days after the second dose of the MenACWY control vaccine. Receptors were obtained from an adult who received the MenACWY meningococcal vaccine as a control. The CDR3 runs from the conserved cysteine through the conserved F or W. The D gene is left open where the match is weak. The size field is filled for only some rows; it gives once, few, many or a size class.

CASSLASGSPSYNEQFF | TGTGCCAGCAGCCTAGCTAGCGGGAGTCCATCCTACAATGAGCAGTTCTTC | TRBJ2-1 | TRBV7-9 | NA | TRBD2
CASSLAGERVTEAFF | TGTGCCAGCAGCTTAGCTGGCGAACGGGTCACTGAAGCTTTCTTT | TRBJ1-1 | TRBV7-2 | NA | NA
CASSLEGQGVEKLFF | TGTGCCAGCAGCTTGGAGGGACAGGGGGTTGAAAAACTGTTTTTT | TRBJ1-4 | TRBV7-9 | NA | TRBD1
CASSLGQGVDQPQHF | TGTGCCAGCAGCTTAGGGCAGGGGGTAGATCAGCCCCAGCATTTT | TRBJ1-5 | TRBV7-8 | NA | TRBD1
CASSRDSRHNEQFF | TGTGCCAGCAGCCGGGACTCCCGGCACAATGAGCAGTTCTTC | TRBJ2-1 | TRBV7-8 | NA | NA
CASSPGLRDYNEQFF | TGCGCCAGCAGCCCCGGGCTTAGGGATTACAATGAGCAGTTCTTC | TRBJ2-1 | TRBV4-3 | once | NA
CASSSFPGDPFF | TGTGCCAGCAGCAGCTTCCCCGGTGACCCGTTCTTC | TRBJ2-1 | TRBV2 | NA | NA
CASSIWTSSSGANVLTF | TGTGCCAGCAGTATCTGGACGTCCAGCTCTGGGGCCAACGTCCTGACTTTC | TRBJ2-6 | TRBV27 | few | NA
CASSMLTGYRITEAFF | TGTGCCAGTAGTATGTTGACAGGGTATAGGATCACTGAAGCTTTCTTT | TRBJ1-1 | TRBV19 | NA | TRBD1
CATSDVGQGGEKLFF | TGTGCCACCAGTGACGTAGGACAGGGGGGCGAAAAACTGTTTTTT | TRBJ1-4 | TRBV24-1 | NA | TRBD1
CASSPDWQGSPLHF | TGTGCCAGCAGCCCCGACTGGCAGGGTTCACCCCTCCACTTT | TRBJ1-6 | TRBV7-9 | few | NA
CASSSPSGGAYEQFF | TGTGCCAGCAGCTCCCCTAGCGGGGGGGCCTATGAGCAGTTCTTC | TRBJ2-1 | TRBV11-2 | NA | TRBD2
CATSEGRSAGELFF | TGTGCCACCAGTGAAGGCAGATCGGCCGGGGAGCTGTTTTTT | TRBJ2-2 | TRBV24-1 | NA | NA
CASSIGGPNYGYTF | TGTGCCAGTAGTATAGGAGGTCCGAACTATGGCTACACCTTC | TRBJ1-2 | TRBV19 | NA | NA
CASSEVVASEDTQYF | TGCGCCAGCAGTGAGGTGGTGGCTAGTGAGGATACGCAGTATTTT | TRBJ2-3 | TRBV10-1 | NA | NA
CASSFTSKRDTQYF | TGTGCCAGCAGCTTCACCTCGAAAAGAGATACGCAGTATTTT | TRBJ2-3 | TRBV7-3 | NA | NA
CASHFRGAEAFF | TGTGCCAGTCATTTCAGGGGCGCTGAAGCTTTCTTT | TRBJ1-1 | TRBV6-5 | NA | NA
CATSDGGDWVLDEQFF | TGTGCCACCAGTGATGGGGGGGATTGGGTATTGGATGAGCAGTTCTTC | TRBJ2-1 | TRBV24-1 | NA | TRBD2
CASAQVNQPQHF | TGTGCCAGCGCACAAGTCAATCAGCCCCAGCATTTT | TRBJ1-5 | TRBV28 | NA | NA
CSVEAPEYTF | TGCAGCGTTGAAGCCCCAGAATACACCTTC | TRBJ1-2 | TRBV29-1 | NA | NA
CASSPDSGRGGQETQYF | TGTGCCAGCAGTCCCGATTCAGGACGTGGGGGACAAGAGACCCAGTACTTC | TRBJ2-5 | TRBV25-1 | NA | NA
CASSLVAGDNEQFF | TGTGCCAGCAGCTTAGTAGCGGGGGACAATGAGCAGTTCTTC | TRBJ2-1 | TRBV7-9 | NA | TRBD2
CASSQVSGASNTGELFF | TGCGCCAGCAGCCAAGTGAGCGGGGCGTCGAACACCGGGGAGCTGTTTTTT | TRBJ2-2 | TRBV4-1 | NA | TRBD2
CASSLTADRTNSPLHF | TGTGCCAGCTCACTGACCGCGGACAGGACTAATTCACCCCTCCACTTT | TRBJ1-6 | TRBV18 | NA | TRBD1
CASSLGQGNNSPLHF | TGCGCCAGCAGCTTGGGACAGGGCAATAATTCACCCCTCCACTTT | TRBJ1-6 | TRBV5-1 | NA | TRBD1
CASSQGTGVTRAYNSPLHF | TGTGCCAGCAGCCAAGGGACAGGGGTGACCAGAGCCTATAATTCACCCCTCCACTTT | TRBJ1-6 | TRBV14 | NA | TRBD1
CASSLLRLAGGLADTQYF | TGTGCCAGCAGCTTGTTGAGACTAGCGGGAGGGCTCGCAGATACGCAGTATTTT | TRBJ2-3 | TRBV5-5 | NA | TRBD2
CASSSDLSYEQYF | TGTGCCAGCAGCTCGGACTTATCCTACGAGCAGTACTTC | TRBJ2-7 | TRBV5-4 | NA | NA
CASSETFSSYSNQPQHF | TGTGCCAGCAGTGAAACTTTCAGCTCTTATAGCAATCAGCCCCAGCATTTT | TRBJ1-5 | TRBV6-1 | few | NA
CASRLRGPGSNQPQHF | TGTGCCAGCAGGCTAAGGGGTCCGGGGTCCAATCAGCCCCAGCATTTT | TRBJ1-5 | TRBV27 | NA | NA
CASSLTGQGTDTQYF | TGTGCCAGCAGTTTGACCGGACAGGGAACAGATACGCAGTATTTT | TRBJ2-3 | TRBV27 | NA | TRBD1
CASSFPGQSLLTF | TGTGCCAGCAGTTTCCCCGGACAGAGCCTCCTCACCTTC | TRBJ1-2 | TRBV28 | NA | NA
CASSLIRRQGLRGNTIYF | TGTGCCAGCAGCTTAATTAGGAGACAGGGATTGAGAGGAAACACCATATATTTT | TRBJ1-3 | TRBV11-2 | NA | TRBD1